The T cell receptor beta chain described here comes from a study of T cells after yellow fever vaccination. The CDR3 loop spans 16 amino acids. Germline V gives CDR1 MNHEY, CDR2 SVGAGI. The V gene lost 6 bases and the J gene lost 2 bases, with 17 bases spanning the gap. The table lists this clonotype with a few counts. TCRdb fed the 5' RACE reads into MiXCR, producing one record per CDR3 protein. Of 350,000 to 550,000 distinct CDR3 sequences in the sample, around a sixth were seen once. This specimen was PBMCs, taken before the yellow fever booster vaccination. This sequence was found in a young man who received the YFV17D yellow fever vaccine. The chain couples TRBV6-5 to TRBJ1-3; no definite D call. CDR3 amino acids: CASRGSSASPGNTIYF. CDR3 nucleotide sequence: TGTGCCAGCAGGGGAAGTTCCGCCTCGCCTGGAAACACCATATATTTT.